A single sample is the source of the 21 T cell receptor beta chains below, sequenced in a study of OX40 agonist ivuxolimab in advanced cancers. The assay was immunoSEQ multiplex PCR, and TCRdb's table has in-frame clones only and misses some. The data contain roughly 56,000 clones, 84% of them seen just once; the ten biggest clones take up about 4.5%. This specimen consisted of CD4+ or CD8+ T cells sorted from blood, obtained in a trial of the OX40 agonist ivuxolimab. The receptors originated from an adult with an advanced solid tumor such as melanoma, head and neck, liver or kidney cancer.

CDR3 protein: CASSITGIYGYTF. CDR3 bases: TGTGCCAGTAGTATTACAGGGATCTATGGCTACACCTTC. The rearrangement uses TRBV19 and TRBJ1-2; the D gene is possibly TRBD1 (6 bases). Germline CDR1 LNHDA, CDR2 SQIVND (reference sequence). This CDR3 contains 13 residues. Deletions cut 3 bases from V and 4 bases from J, with 9 bases between.

The chain combines TRBV28 with TRBJ2-3; 10 nucleotides agree with TRBD2. The CDR3 spans 14 residues. Germline-derived CDR1 and CDR2 are MDHEN and SYDVKM. With 7 bases clipped from V and 5 bases from J, the junction kept 6 bases outside the gene matches. The CDR3 reads CASTSGGDVDTQYF. In DNA form, the CDR3 reads TGTGCCAGCACCAGCGGGGGGGATGTAGATACGCAGTATTTT.

Only a few counts were recorded for this clone. The J gene is TRBJ1-6, the V gene TRBV18, with D uncertain. The V end was cut by 5 bases, the J end by 2 bases, with 7 bases between. CDR1 and CDR2 (germline): KGHSH, LQKENI. The CDR3 extends over 14 amino acids. CDR3 nucleotides: TGTGCCAGCTCAATCGGGGCCTATAATTCACCCCTCCACTTT. Amino acids: CASSIGAYNSPLHF.

The V gene is TRBV28, the J gene TRBJ2-7; D possibly uses TRBD1 or TRBD2 (5 bases each). Trimming took 3 bases from V and 1 from J, leaving 10 bases between them. This CDR3 is 14 amino acids long. The V gene's germline CDR1 is MDHEN and CDR2 SYDVKM. The CDR3 nucleotides are TGTGCCAGCAGTTTGGGGGTAATGTCCTACGAGCAGTACTTC. As protein: CASSLGVMSYEQYF. The full variable domain, rest sourced from reference TRBV28 and TRBJ2-7, is DVKVTQSSRYLVKRTGEKVFLECVQDMDHENMFWYRQDPGLGLRLIYFSYDVKMKEKGDIPEGYSVSREKKERFSLILESASTNQTSMYLCASSLGVMSYEQYFGPGTRLTVT.

There are a few counts of this clone. The chain recombines TRBV5-1 with TRBJ2-3; D is undetermined. The CDR3 covers 16 residues. CDR1 and CDR2 (germline): SGHRS, YFSETQ. Trimming removed 0 bases at V and 3 bases at J, with 14 bases between. DNA for the CDR3: TGCGCCAGCAGCTTGGCCCCTGTAGGGCAAACAGATACGCAGTATTTT. Encoded protein: CASSLAPVGQTDTQYF.

The rearrangement joins TRBV4-2 to TRBJ2-3, with TRBD2 matching over 8 bases. CDR3 length: 17 amino acids. V lost 4 bases to trimming and J lost 2 bases; unmatched junction nucleotides: 11. The germline V gene encodes CDR1 LGHNA and CDR2 YNFKEQ. DNA of the CDR3: TGTGCCAGCAGCCCCCACAGAGCGGGGGAAATCACAGATACGCAGTATTTT. Protein: CASSPHRAGEITDTQYF.

The J gene is TRBJ1-5, the V gene TRBV27; D may be TRBD1 (5 bases). This CDR3 is 16 amino acids long. Germline values: CDR1 MNHEY, CDR2 SMNVEV (reference sequence). With 4 bases removed from V and 6 bases from J, the gap between germline ends came to 19 bases. The CDR3 sequence: CASSYGTPGGFQPQHF. Here the CDR3 DNA reads TGTGCCAGCAGTTATGGGACGCCGGGGGGATTTCAGCCCCAGCATTTT.

The chain is built from TRBV2 and TRBJ2-5; 7 nucleotides match TRBD2. The CDR3 contains 16 residues. The J segment lost 2 bases and the V segment lost 0 bases, leaving 6 bases of the junction unmatched. Germline V CDR1 and CDR2: SNHLY, FYNNEI. The CDR3 spells CASSEAPGLGQETQYF. The CDR3 DNA sequence: TGTGCCAGCAGTGAAGCGCCTGGACTAGGACAAGAGACCCAGTACTTC.

CDR3 bases: TGTGCCAGCTCTCGGACAGGACCGAACACCGGGGAGCTGTTTTTT. Translated, it gives CASSRTGPNTGELFF. The chain joins TRBV6-1 to TRBJ2-2; 7 positions match TRBD1. Germline loops: CDR1 MNHNS, CDR2 SASEGT. V lost 8 bases to trimming and J lost 0 bases; unmatched junction nucleotides: 6. This CDR3 contains 15 residues.

Concerning this clone: The junction differs from germline at one of its ends, possibly a read error. The chain carries TRBV20-1 and TRBJ2-3, with 9 positions matching TRBD1. This CDR3 has 10 residues. CDR1 is DFQATT and CDR2 is SNEGSKA in the germline V gene (reference sequence). The CDR3 sequence is CSAREGQGGF. CDR3 nucleotides: TGCAGTGCTAGAGAGGGACAGGGAGGATTT.

The chain links TRBV15 to TRBJ2-5; D remains ambiguous. V lost 0 bases to trimming and J lost 1 base, with 12 bases between them. This CDR3 comprises 16 residues. Germline V CDR1 and CDR2: LNHNV, YYDKDF (reference sequence). Here the CDR3 reads CATSREAMATQETQYF. The CDR3 nucleotides are TGTGCCACCAGCAGAGAGGCAATGGCTACCCAAGAGACCCAGTACTTC.

The sample holds a few counts of this clone. The J gene is TRBJ1-4, the V gene TRBV6-5, with D perhaps TRBD1 (5 bases). V was pared by 6 bases and J by 5 bases, with 13 bases between. This CDR3 comprises 14 residues. The germline CDR1 and CDR2 sequences are MNHEY and SVGAGI. DNA of the CDR3: TGTGCCAGCAGAATTCAGGGTAGCAATGAAAAACTGTTTTTT. Its protein product is CASRIQGSNEKLFF.

The chain links TRBV4-1 to TRBJ1-6, with TRBD1 identical over 10 bases. V lost 3 bases to trimming and J lost 1 base; unmatched junction nucleotides: 3. Germline values: CDR1 MGHRA, CDR2 YSYEKL. The CDR3 spans 17 residues. The DNA of the CDR3 is TGCGCCAGCAGCCAGGGACAGGGGAGGTCCTATAATTCACCCCTCCACTTT. It encodes CASSQGQGRSYNSPLHF.

The chain is built from TRBV10-2 and TRBJ2-7; maybe TRBD1 (6 bases). The CDR3 is made up of 12 amino acids. CDR1 and CDR2 from the germline V gene are WSHSY and SAAADI. Between the trimmed V and J ends, which lost 6 bases and 4 bases, there was a span of 10 bases. In DNA, the CDR3 is TGCGCCAGCAGGGACAGAGGTTACGAGCAGTACTTC. This encodes CASRDRGYEQYF.

This clone showed up just a few times. The rearrangement uses TRBV6-1 and TRBJ2-2; a possible D gene is TRBD1 (6 bases). The V gene's germline CDR1 is MNHNS and CDR2 SASEGT. V dropped 8 bases and J dropped 4 bases, with 14 bases sitting between them. The CDR3 covers 14 residues. CDR3 loop: CASAQGPVTGELFF. CDR3 in DNA: TGTGCCAGCGCCCAGGGGCCGGTCACCGGGGAGCTGTTTTTT.

This clone was seen a single time. The chain has TRBV5-6 and TRBJ2-4; TRBD1 matches at 9 bases. Germline trimming cut 1 base from V and 6 bases from J; bases unmatched to any gene: 2. Germline V gives CDR1 SGHDT, CDR2 YYEEEE. This CDR3 region has 14 residues. CDR3 DNA: TGTGCCAGCAGCTTGTCGGGACAGGGAAACATTCAGTACTTC. It yields the protein CASSLSGQGNIQYF. The variable domain in full, with the rest retrieved from reference TRBV5-6 and TRBJ2-4, is DAGVTQSPTHLIKTRGQQVTLRCSPKSGHDTVSWYQQALGQGPQFIFQYYEEEERQRGNFPDRFSGHQFPNYSSELNVNALLLGDSALYLCASSLSGQGNIQYFGAGTRLSVL.

The rearrangement uses TRBV9 and TRBJ2-2, with D possibly being TRBD2 (6 bases). This CDR3 region has 19 residues. V lost 2 bases and J lost 5, with 25 bases in between. In germline, CDR1 is SGDLS, CDR2 YYNGEE. The CDR3 nucleotides read TGTGCCAGCAGCGTCAGGTCCCTTACTAGCTTCTTCGGAACCGGGGAGCTGTTTTTT. Amino acid sequence: CASSVRSLTSFFGTGELFF.

CDR3 sequence reads: CASRQPSSYNSPLHF. CDR3 sequence (DNA): TGTGCCAGCAGACAGCCGAGCTCCTATAATTCACCCCTCCACTTT. The rearrangement joins TRBV6-6 to TRBJ1-6; D not certain. Germline V gene lookup returns CDR1 MNHNY and CDR2 SVGAGI (reference sequence). The CDR3 contains 15 residues. V lost 6 bases and J 0 bases, leaving 9 bases between the germline ends.

This chain joins TRBV6-6 and TRBJ1-5; tentative D call: TRBD1 (6 bases). CDR3 length: 12 residues. The V end was cut by 6 bases, the J end by 15 bases, with 18 bases between. Germline CDR1 MNHNY, CDR2 SVGAGI (reference sequence). This CDR3 is CASRVGGGEPHF. As DNA, the CDR3 is TGTGCCAGCAGGGTCGGAGGGGGAGAACCGCATTTT.

This chain connects TRBV7-6 to TRBJ2-7, with 8 bases aligning to TRBD1. The CDR3 loop spans 15 amino acids. Germline V gene data show CDR1 as SGHVS and CDR2 as FNYEAQ. Germline trimming cut 5 bases from V and 7 bases from J; bases unmatched to any gene: 13. CDR3 in amino acids: CASSRTGTGNPEQYF. DNA for the CDR3: TGTGCCAGCAGCCGGACCGGGACAGGAAACCCTGAGCAGTACTTC.

This clone has just one count. The V and J genes are TRBV19 and TRBJ2-2, with 9 bases matching TRBD2. This CDR3 spans 17 amino acids. Germline loops: CDR1 LNHDA, CDR2 SQIVND (reference sequence). V lost 8 bases and J lost 7; bases outside the gene matches: 17. The DNA of the CDR3 is TGTGCCAGTTCCGATGCTCGGCGGGAGGGCCGGGACGGGGAGCTGTTTTTT. It specifies CASSDARREGRDGELFF.